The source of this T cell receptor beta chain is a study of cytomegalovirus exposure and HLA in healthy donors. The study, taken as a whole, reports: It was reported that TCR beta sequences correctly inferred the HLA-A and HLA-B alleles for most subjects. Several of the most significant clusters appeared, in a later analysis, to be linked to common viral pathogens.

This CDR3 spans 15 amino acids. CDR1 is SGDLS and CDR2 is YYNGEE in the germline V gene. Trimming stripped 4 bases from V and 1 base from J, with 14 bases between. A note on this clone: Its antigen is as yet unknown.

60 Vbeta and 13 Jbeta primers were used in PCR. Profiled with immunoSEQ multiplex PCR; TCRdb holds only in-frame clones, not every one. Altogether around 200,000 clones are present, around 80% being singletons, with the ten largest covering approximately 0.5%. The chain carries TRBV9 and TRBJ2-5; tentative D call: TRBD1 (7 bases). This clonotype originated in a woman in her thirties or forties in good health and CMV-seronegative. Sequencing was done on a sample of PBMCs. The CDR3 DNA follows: TGTGCCAGCAGCCCTCGACAGGGACTCCAAGAGACCCAGTACTTC. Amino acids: CASSPRQGLQETQYF.